The entry that follows covers one T cell receptor beta chain sequence. Its antigen is not known. The CDR3 length is 16 residues. Germline values: CDR1 SGHVS, CDR2 FNYEAQ. Trimming took off 1 base at V and 0 bases at J, with 10 bases between the two ends. The data belong to a study of T cells after yellow fever vaccination. Turning to the study itself: It was SMART-Seq v4 Ultra Low Input that prepared the fractions with low cell numbers. Study observations and caveats: The CD4 and CD8 compartments had a small share of their clonotypes in common.

The 5'RACE template-switching step produced TCR cDNA and added a universal primer site and UMIs. MiXCR, run by TCRdb on the 5' RACE reads, gives a single entry per CDR3 protein. The repertoire holds 510,000 or so distinct CDR3 sequences, with 19% as singletons. The sequence came from a young man who received the YFV17D yellow fever vaccine. This chain links TRBV7-6 with TRBJ2-1, with a possible D match to TRBD2 (5 bases). The starting material was PBMCs, obtained 15 days after the yellow fever booster vaccination. DNA for the CDR3: TGTGCCAGCAGCTTAGGGGCAACTAGCTCCTACAATGAGCAGTTCTTC. It translates to CASSLGATSSYNEQFF.